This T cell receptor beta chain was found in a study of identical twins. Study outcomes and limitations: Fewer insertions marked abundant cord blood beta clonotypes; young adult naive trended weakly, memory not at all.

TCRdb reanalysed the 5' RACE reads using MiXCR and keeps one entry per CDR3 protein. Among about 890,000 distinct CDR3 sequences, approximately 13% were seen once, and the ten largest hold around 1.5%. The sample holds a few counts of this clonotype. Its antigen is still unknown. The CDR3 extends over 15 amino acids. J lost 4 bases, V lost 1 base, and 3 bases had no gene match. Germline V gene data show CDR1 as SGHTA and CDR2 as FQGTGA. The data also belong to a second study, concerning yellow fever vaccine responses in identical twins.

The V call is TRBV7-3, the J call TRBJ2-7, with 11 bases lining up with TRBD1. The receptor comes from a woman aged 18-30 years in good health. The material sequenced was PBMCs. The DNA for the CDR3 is TGTGCCAGCAGCTTAAAGGGACAGGGGGTTTACGAGCAGTACTTC. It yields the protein CASSLKGQGVYEQYF.